Each of the 5 T cell receptor beta chains below was sequenced from the same sample in a study of blood T cells in healthy people across ages. A second about 7 to 11 cycle PCR used barcoded and J-beta primers. TCRdb fed the 5' RACE reads into MiXCR, producing one record per CDR3 protein. The data contain 1.5 million to 2 million distinct CDR3 sequences, approximately 30% of them singletons. Specimen: blood. The origin of the receptors is a woman aged 25 to 39 in good health.

The rearrangement joins TRBV18 to TRBJ2-5; 7 positions agree with TRBD2. V shed 3 bases, J shed 5 bases, and the junction held 6 bases outside the gene matches. The CDR3 loop spans 14 amino acids. Germline V gene data show CDR1 as KGHSH and CDR2 as LQKENI. The CDR3 loop reads CASSPWEGRETQYF. In nucleotides, the CDR3 is TGTGCCAGCTCACCGTGGGAGGGTCGCGAGACCCAGTACTTC.

Written as DNA, the CDR3 is TGTGCCAGCAGCGACGGGACTCCGTACGAGCAGTACTTC. It codes for CASSDGTPYEQYF. The V gene is TRBV7-2, the J gene TRBJ2-7, with a tentative D call TRBD2 (6 bases). CDR1 is SGHTA, CDR2 FQGNSA, per germline. Deletions cut 5 bases from V and 4 bases from J, with 12 bases between. CDR3 length: 13 residues.

The rearrangement joins TRBV7-9 to TRBJ2-1; possible D gene TRBD2, 6 bases. The CDR3 is 19 amino acids. The germline V gene has CDR1 SEHNR and CDR2 FQNEAQ (reference sequence). Trimming cost V 5 bases and J 3 bases, with 26 bases left between them. CDR3 DNA sequence: TGTGCCAGCAGCCCCGGGACTTTAAATAGGGATAGGGACTACAATGAGCAGTTCTTC. Encoded protein: CASSPGTLNRDRDYNEQFF.

The CDR3 DNA reads TGTGCCAGCAGCTCCCAGGCCAGGGGATCGGGCGCAGATACGCAGTATTTT. Translated: CASSSQARGSGADTQYF. The J gene is TRBJ2-3, the V gene TRBV11-2; D possibly corresponds to TRBD1 (6 bases). In germline, CDR1 is SGHAT, CDR2 FQNNGV. The CDR3 has 17 amino acids. The ends were cut back, 4 bases at V and 4 bases at J, with 21 bases in the middle.

The CDR3 nucleotides read TGTGCCAGCAGCTCATCCGGGACTCCTTCCTACGAGCAGTACTTC. Its protein product is CASSSSGTPSYEQYF. The V and J genes are TRBV7-2 and TRBJ2-7; a weak D match, TRBD2 (6 bases). V lost 4 bases and J 1 base, leaving 14 bases between the germline ends. CDR1 and CDR2 (germline): SGHTA, FQGNSA. This CDR3 has 15 amino acids.